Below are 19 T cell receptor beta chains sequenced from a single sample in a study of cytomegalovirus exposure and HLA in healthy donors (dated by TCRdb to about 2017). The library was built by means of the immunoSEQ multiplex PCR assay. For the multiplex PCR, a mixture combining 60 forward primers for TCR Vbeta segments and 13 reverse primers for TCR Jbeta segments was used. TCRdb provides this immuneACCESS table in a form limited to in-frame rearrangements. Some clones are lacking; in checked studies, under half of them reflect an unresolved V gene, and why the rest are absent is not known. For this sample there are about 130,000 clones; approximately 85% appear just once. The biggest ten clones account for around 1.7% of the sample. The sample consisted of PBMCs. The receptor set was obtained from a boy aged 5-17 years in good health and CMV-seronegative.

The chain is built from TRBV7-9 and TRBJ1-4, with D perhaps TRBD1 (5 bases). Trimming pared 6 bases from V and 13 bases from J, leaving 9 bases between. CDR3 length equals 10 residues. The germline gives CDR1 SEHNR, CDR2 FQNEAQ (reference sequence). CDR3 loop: CASRGGRLFF. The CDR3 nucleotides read TGTGCCAGCAGGGGGGGGAGACTGTTTTTT.

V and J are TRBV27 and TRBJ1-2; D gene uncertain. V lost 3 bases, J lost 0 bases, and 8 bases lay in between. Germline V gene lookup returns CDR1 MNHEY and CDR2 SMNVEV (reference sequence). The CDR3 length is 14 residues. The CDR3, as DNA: TGTGCCAGCAGTTTCGCTAGGACTAACTATGGCTACACCTTC. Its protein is CASSFARTNYGYTF.

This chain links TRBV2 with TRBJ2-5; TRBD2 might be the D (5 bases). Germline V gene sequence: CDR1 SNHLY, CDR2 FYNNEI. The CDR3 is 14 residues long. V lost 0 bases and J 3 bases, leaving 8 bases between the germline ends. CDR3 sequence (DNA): TGTGCCAGCAGTGAAGCACGGAGGAAAGAGACCCAGTACTTC. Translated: CASSEARRKETQYF.

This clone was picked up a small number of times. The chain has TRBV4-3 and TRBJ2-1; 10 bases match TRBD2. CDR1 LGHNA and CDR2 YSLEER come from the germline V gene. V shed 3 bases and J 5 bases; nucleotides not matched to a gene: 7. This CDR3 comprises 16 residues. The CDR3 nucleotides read TGCGCCAGCAGCCATTTGGGACTAGCGAACAACAATGAGCAGTTCTTC. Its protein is CASSHLGLANNNEQFF.

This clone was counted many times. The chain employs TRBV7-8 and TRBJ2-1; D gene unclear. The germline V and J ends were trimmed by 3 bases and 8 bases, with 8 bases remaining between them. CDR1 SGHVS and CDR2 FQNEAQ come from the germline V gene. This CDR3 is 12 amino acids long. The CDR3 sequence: CASSFERDEQFF. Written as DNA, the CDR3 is TGTGCCAGCAGCTTCGAACGAGATGAGCAGTTCTTC.

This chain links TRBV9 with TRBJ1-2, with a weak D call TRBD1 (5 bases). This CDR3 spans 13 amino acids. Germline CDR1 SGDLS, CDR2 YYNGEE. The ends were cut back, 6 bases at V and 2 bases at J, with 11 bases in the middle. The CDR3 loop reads CASTVSGNYGYTF. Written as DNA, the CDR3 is TGTGCCAGCACCGTTTCAGGGAACTATGGCTACACCTTC.

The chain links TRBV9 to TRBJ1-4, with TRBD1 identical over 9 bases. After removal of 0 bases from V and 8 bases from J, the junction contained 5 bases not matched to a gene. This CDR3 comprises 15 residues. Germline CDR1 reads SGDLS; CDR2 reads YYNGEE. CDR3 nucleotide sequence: TGTGCCAGCAGCGTAGGGACAGGGGATGAGGAAAAACTGTTTTTT. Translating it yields CASSVGTGDEEKLFF.

As DNA, the CDR3 is TGCGCCAGCAGCCGAGGGGAGGCTGAAGCTTTCTTT. Amino acids: CASSRGEAEAFF. This chain links TRBV5-1 with TRBJ1-1, with a possible D match to TRBD1 (5 bases). Trimming shortened V by 4 bases and J by 6 bases, and 10 bases separated the two germline ends. Germline-derived CDR1 and CDR2 are SGHRS and YFSETQ. The CDR3 covers 12 residues.

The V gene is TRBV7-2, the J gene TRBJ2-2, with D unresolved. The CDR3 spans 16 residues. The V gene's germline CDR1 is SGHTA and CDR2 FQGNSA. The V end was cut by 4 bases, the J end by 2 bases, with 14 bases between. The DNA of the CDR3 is TGTGCCAGCAGCTCCCGAGACACTCTAAACACCGGGGAGCTGTTTTTT. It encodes CASSSRDTLNTGELFF.

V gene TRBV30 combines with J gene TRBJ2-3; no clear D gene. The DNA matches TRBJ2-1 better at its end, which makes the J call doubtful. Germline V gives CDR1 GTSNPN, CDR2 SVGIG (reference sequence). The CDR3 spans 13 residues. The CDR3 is CAWHYALHNEQFF. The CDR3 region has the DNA TGTGCCTGGCACTATGCGCTACACAATGAGCAGTTCTTC.

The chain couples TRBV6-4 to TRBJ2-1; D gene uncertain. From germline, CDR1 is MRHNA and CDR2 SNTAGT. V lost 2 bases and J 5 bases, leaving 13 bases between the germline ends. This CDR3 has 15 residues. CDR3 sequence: CASSDEPGSNNEQFF. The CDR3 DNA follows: TGTGCCAGCAGTGACGAGCCCGGGTCGAACAATGAGCAGTTCTTC.

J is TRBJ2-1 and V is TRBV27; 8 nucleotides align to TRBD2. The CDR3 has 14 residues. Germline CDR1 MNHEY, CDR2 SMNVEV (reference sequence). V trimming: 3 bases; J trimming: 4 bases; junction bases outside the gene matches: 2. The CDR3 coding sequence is TGTGCCAGCAGTTTTAGCGGGACGTACAATGAGCAGTTCTTC. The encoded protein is CASSFSGTYNEQFF.

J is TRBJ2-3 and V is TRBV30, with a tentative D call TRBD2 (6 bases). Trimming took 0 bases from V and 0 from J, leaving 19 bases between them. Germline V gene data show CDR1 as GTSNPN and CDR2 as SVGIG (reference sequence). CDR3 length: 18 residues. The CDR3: CAWSVVAGFWTSTDTQYF. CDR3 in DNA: TGTGCCTGGAGTGTAGTTGCGGGATTTTGGACTAGCACAGATACGCAGTATTTT.

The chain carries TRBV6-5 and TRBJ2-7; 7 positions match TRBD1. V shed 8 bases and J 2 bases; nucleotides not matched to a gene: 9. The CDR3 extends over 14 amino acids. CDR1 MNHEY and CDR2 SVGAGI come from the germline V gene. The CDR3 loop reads CASQTGDYPYEQYF. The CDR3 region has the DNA TGTGCCAGCCAAACAGGGGATTACCCCTACGAGCAGTACTTC.

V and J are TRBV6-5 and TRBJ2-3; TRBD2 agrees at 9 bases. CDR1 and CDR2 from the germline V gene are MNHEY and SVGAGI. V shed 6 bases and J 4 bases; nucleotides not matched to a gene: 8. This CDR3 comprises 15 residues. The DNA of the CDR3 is TGTGCCAGCAGCCCATATAGCGGGAGTTCAGATACGCAGTATTTT. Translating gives CASSPYSGSSDTQYF.

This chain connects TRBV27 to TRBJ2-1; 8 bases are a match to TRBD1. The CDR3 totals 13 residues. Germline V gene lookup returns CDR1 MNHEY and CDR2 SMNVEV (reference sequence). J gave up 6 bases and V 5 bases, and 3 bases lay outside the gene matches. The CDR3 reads CASSRDRSNEQFF. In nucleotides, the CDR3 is TGTGCCAGCAGTCGGGACAGGTCCAATGAGCAGTTCTTC.

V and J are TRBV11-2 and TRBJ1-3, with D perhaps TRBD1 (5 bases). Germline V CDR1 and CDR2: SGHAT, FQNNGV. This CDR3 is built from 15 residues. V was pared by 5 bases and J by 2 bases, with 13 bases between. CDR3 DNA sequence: TGTGCCAGCAGCCCCCGGGGGAGGACTGGAAACACCATATATTTT. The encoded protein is CASSPRGRTGNTIYF.

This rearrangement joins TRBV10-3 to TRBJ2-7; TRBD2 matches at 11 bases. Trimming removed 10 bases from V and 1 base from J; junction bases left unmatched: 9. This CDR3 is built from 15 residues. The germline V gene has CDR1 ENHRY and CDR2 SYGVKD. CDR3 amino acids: CATAEGLADSYEQYF. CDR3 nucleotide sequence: TGTGCCACCGCGGAGGGACTAGCGGATTCCTACGAGCAGTACTTC.

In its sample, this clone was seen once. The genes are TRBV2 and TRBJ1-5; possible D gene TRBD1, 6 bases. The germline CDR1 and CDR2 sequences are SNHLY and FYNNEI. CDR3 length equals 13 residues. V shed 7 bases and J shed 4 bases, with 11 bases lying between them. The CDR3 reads CASIGQPNQPQHF. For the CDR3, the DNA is TGTGCCAGCATTGGACAGCCTAATCAGCCCCAGCATTTT.